This T cell receptor beta chain was obtained from a study of shared clonotypes between healthy human individuals (dated by TCRdb to the early 2020s). Regarding the research as a whole: The cohort comprised a couple of women and a few men aged 18 to 49 years. For each donor, three plates each were used for CD4 naive and CD4 memory, two plates were used for CD8 naive, and one plate was used for CD8 memory. To estimate repertoire size and how much clonotypes are shared between individuals, the study performed deep sequencing of blood TCR repertoires from about 5 healthy adults. To increase sequencing depth and limit assay-specific biases, different laboratories used diverse techniques to prepare libraries and sequence TCR repertoires. Between about 0.8 and 8.9 billion PBMCs per donor were obtained by leukapheresis.

Regarding this clone: Its binding antigen is unknown. It has no much larger one-base neighbor in the sample; base qualities were not kept.

Healthy HIV-negative adults with no recently reported acute infections or vaccinations were included as donors. Every donor was a Caucasian adult residing in Nashville, Tennessee, USA. CD4+ T cells were enriched by magnetic negative selection; naive cells were then positively selected on CD45RA, and the negative fraction formed the memory subset. Blood was collected by leukapheresis, and PBMCs were isolated by Ficoll-Histopaque density gradient centrifugation and then cryopreserved in liquid nitrogen vapor phase. Purity and quantity of every magnetically sorted T cell population were checked by analytical flow cytometry. Each sorted fraction had its genomic DNA isolated and then quantified by UV absorbance on a Nanodrop 2000c. Using the deep immunoSEQ assay, TCR CDR3 regions were amplified from genomic DNA by multiplex PCR. Extracted genomic DNA from each cell subset was distributed evenly across all wells of several immunoSEQ 96-well plates, and each plate was treated as a replicate. For sorted subsets, around 0.2 ug of genomic DNA, equivalent to 25,000 to 35,000 T cell genomes, went into each replicate PCR. Purified libraries were quantified with a Qubit 3.0 fluorometer, sized on a Bioanalyzer 2100, and re-quantified with the KAPA Library Quantification kit. Every immunoSEQ 96-well plate was sequenced on a separate single-read 150-cycle Illumina NextSeq 550 flow cell. As for the original processing: Because only junctional sequences without quality scores were contained in the immunoSEQ output, filtering matching that applied to full-length reads could not be performed. To assign V/J genes and CDR3, sequences were annotated using PyIR, a Python wrapper for IgBLAST v1.9, with IMGT germline references. Reads with weak V/J assignments (E-value above 1e-6), missing CDR3, stop codons, out-of-frame junctions, or ambiguous translated residues were removed. V3J clonotypes were defined as sequences sharing the same inferred V gene, J gene, and CDR3 amino acid sequence. The percentage overlap between two repertoires was calculated by dividing the number of shared unique clonotypes by the size of the smaller repertoire. Richness of each repertoire was evaluated using RTK rarefaction, the Chao1 estimator, and Recon v2.1 estimates of unobserved clonotypes. Generation probabilities were computed with OLGA for all TCRbeta clonotypes obtained by the gDNA method from a few donors. Drawn from immuneACCESS, this table holds only the in-frame rearrangements with V and J called that TCRdb kept. Clones are partly lost; checked studies trace under half to an unresolved V gene and leave the rest unexplained. Clonal size and the V and J genes are those of that table, whereas D and trimming came from the DNA. Here the sample has about 2.4 million clones; approximately 93% occur a single time. The biggest ten clones account for about 0.39% of the sample.

The germline V gene supplies CDR1 KGHSH and CDR2 LQKENI. Cut back by 6 bases and 2 bases, the V and J ends lie 19 bases apart. The CDR3, from cysteine to phenylalanine, totals 16 residues. Solely the CDR3 DNA is kept, with 48 bases framed from the first base. Summary of the overall study and its limitations: Pairwise subsampling led to the expectation that sequencing depth would affect the degree of clonotype sharing among donors. Across four donors, roughly 5.4% of naive CD4, roughly 3.5% of naive CD8, around 2.1% of memory CD4, and 0.3% to 0.45% of memory CD8 clonotypes were shared. Compared with non-shared clonotypes, clonotypes shared by all four sorted-subset donors had higher generation probabilities. Rarefaction of sorted-subset datasets indicated incomplete sequencing despite the large sequencing depth. Naive subsets generally had larger estimated clonotype richness than memory subsets. The small number of donors limited the genetic and exposure-history diversity represented. Sampling was limited to blood, and TCR repertoires in tissue likely differ from TCR repertoires in blood.

The TCR originated in a man between 18 and 35 years old in good health. Some clones in this sample may be carry-over from other donors' samples. The sequenced sample was naive CD4+ T cells from PBMCs. The sample's cell subset or site, from its label and the paper: CD45RA+ positively selected. The chain is encoded by TRBV18 joined to TRBJ2-5; TRBD2 is a weak D gene call, 7 bases matching. The CDR3: CASSQTGGLIQETQYF. The DNA sequence is as follows: TGTGCCAGCTCCCAAACGGGGGGCCTAATTCAAGAGACCCAGTACTTC.